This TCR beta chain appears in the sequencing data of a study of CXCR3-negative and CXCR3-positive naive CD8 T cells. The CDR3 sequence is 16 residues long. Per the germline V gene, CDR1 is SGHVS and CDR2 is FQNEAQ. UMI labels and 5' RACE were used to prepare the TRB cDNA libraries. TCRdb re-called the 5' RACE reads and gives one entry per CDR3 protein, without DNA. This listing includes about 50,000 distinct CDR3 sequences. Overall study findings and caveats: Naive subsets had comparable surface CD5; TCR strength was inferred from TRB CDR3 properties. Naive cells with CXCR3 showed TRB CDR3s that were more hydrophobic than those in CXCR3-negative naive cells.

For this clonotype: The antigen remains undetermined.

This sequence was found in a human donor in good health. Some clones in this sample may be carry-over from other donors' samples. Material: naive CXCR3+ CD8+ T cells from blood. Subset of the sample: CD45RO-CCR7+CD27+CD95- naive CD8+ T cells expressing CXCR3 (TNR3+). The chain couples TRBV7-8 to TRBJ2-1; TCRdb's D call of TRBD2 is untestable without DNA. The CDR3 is CASSLGSGEIYNEQFF. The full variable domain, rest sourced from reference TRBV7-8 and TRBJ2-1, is GAGVSQSPRYKVAKRGQDVALRCDPISGHVSLFWYQQALGQGPEFLTYFQNEAQLDKSGLPSDRFFAERPEGSVSTLKIQRTQQEDSAVYLCASSLGSGEIYNEQFFGPGTRLTVL.